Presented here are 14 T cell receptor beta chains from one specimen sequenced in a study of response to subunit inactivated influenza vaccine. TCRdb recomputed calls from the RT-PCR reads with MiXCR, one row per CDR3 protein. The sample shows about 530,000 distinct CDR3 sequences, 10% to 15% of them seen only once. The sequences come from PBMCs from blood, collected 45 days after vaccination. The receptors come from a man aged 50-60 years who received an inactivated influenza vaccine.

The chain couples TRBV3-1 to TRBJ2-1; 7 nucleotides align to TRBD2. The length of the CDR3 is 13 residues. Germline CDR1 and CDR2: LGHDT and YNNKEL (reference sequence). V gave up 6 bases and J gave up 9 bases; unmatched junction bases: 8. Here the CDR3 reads CASRETSRPEQFF. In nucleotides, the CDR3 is TGTGCCAGCAGAGAGACTAGCCGGCCTGAGCAGTTCTTC.

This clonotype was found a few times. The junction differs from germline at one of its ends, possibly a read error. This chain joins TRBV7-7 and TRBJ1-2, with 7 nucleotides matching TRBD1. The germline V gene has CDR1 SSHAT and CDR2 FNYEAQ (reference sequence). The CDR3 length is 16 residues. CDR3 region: CASSRDRVQTNYGYTF. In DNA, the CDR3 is TGTGCTAGCAGCCGGGACAGAGTTCAAACTAACTATGGCTACACCTTC.

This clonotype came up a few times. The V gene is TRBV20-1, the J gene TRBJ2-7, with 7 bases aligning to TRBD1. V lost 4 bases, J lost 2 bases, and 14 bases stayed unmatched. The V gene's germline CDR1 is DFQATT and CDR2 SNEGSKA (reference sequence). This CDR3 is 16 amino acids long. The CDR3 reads CSAKLTGTAITYEQYF. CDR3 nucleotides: TGCAGTGCTAAGCTGACCGGGACAGCCATAACCTACGAGCAGTACTTC.

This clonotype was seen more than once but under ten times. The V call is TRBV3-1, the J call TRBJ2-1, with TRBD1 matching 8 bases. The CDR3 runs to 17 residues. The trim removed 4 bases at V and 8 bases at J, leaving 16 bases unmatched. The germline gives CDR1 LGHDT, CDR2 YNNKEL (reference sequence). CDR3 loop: CASSPSVQGAFMYEQFF. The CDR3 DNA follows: TGTGCCAGCAGCCCCTCTGTCCAGGGGGCGTTTATGTATGAGCAGTTCTTC.

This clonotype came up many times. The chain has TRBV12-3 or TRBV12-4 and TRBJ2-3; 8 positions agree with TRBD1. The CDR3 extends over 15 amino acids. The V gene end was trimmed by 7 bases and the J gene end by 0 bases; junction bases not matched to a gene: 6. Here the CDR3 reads CASIPRTGSTDTQYF. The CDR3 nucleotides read TGTGCCAGCATCCCAAGGACAGGGAGCACAGATACGCAGTATTTT.

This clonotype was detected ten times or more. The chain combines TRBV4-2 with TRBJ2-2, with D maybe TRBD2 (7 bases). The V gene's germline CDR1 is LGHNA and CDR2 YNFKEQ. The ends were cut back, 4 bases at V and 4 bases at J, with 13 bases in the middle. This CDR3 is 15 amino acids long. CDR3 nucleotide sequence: TGTGCCAGCAGCCTTAAGGGGGGGGCCACCGGGGAGCTGTTTTTT. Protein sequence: CASSLKGGATGELFF.

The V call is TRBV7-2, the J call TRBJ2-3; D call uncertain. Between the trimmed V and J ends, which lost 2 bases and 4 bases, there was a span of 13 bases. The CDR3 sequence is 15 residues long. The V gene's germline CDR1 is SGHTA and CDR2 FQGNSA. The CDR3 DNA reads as TGTGCCAGCAGCTTATCTCTCCTCGTTGCAGATACGCAGTATTTT. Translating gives CASSLSLLVADTQYF.

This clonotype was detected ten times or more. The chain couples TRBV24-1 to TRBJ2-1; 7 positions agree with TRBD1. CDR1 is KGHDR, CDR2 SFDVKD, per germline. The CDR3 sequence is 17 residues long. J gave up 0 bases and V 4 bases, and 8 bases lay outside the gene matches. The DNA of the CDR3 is TGTGCCACCAGTGACCCAACAGGGGAGTCCTCCTACAATGAGCAGTTCTTC. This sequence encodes CATSDPTGESSYNEQFF.

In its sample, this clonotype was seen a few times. The chain's CDR3 is CASSPTSGATDTQYF. In DNA form, the CDR3 reads TGTGCCAGCAGCCCTACTAGCGGAGCGACAGATACGCAGTATTTT. V gene TRBV3-1 combines with J gene TRBJ2-3; 8 bases match TRBD2. Germline V gene data show CDR1 as LGHDT and CDR2 as YNNKEL (reference sequence). V lost 4 bases, J lost 3 bases, and 6 bases stayed unmatched. This CDR3 comprises 15 residues.

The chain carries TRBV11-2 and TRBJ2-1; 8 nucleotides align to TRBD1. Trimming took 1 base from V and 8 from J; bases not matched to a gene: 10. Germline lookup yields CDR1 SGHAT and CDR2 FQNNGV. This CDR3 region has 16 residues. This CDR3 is CASSLAAGGLMDEQFF. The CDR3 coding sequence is TGTGCCAGCAGCTTAGCGGCAGGGGGCCTAATGGATGAGCAGTTCTTC.

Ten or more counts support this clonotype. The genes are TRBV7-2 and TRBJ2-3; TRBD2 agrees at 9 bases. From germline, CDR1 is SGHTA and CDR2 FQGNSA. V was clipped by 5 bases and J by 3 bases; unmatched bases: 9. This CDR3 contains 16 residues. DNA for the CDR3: TGTGCCAGCAGCCCCCATAGCGGGAGAGGGACAGATACGCAGTATTTT. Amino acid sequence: CASSPHSGRGTDTQYF.

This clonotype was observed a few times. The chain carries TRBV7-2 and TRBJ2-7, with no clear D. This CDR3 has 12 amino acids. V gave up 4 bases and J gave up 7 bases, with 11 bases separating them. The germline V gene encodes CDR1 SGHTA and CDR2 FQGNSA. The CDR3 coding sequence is TGTGCCAGCAGCTCACACCCGGAAGAGCAGTACTTC. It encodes CASSSHPEEQYF.

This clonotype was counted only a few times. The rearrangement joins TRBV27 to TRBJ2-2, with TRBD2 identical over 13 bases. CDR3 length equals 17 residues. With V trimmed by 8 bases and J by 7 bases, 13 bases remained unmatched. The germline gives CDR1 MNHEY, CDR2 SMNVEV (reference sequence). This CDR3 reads CASGASGLAGVIGELFF. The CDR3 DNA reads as TGTGCCAGCGGGGCCTCTGGACTAGCGGGAGTGATCGGGGAGCTGTTTTTT.

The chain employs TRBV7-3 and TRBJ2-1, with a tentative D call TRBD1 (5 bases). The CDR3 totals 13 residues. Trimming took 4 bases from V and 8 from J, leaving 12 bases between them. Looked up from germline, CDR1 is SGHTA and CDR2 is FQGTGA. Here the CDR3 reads CASSYHQGDEQFF. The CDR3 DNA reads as TGTGCCAGCAGCTACCATCAAGGGGATGAGCAGTTCTTC.